Here is one T cell receptor beta chain with its context. This record belongs to a study of shared clonotypes between healthy human individuals. The CDR3 is made up of 13 amino acids. Germline V gene data show CDR1 as SGHTA and CDR2 as FQGTGA. V gave up 5 bases and J gave up 7 bases; unmatched junction bases: 3. Sequenced by immunoSEQ multiplex PCR; TCRdb stores in-frame clones only, minus some. The table has about 2.4 million clones, 85% to 95% seen once. Every donor was a Caucasian adult from Nashville, Tennessee. Splitting of CD4+ cells produced CD45RA+ naive and CD45RA-negative memory subsets. Sequenced sample: naive CD4+ T cells sorted from blood. Subset in this sample: CD45RA+ positively selected. This receptor was obtained from a man younger than 30 in good health. The chain couples TRBV7-3 to TRBJ1-5, with 9 bases fitting TRBD1. As DNA, the CDR3 is TGTGCCAGCAGCCGGGACAGGGACCAGCCCCAGCATTTT. This encodes CASSRDRDQPQHF.